Listed below are T cell receptor beta chains from one sample, sequenced in a study of cytomegalovirus exposure and HLA in healthy donors. TCRdb keeps only in-frame clones here, not all; method: immunoSEQ multiplex PCR. The repertoire has fewer than 150,000 clones, around four fifths of them found once; the top ten carry 30%. Input material: PBMCs. These receptor sequences come from a man aged 60 to 69 in good health and CMV-seropositive. Each CDR3 is given with its conserved first and last residue. A D gene is named only where the DNA matches it firmly. Clone size is given for some rows only: seen once, a few or many times, or a class if the clone is expanded.

j_call,v_call,clone_size,d_call,cdr3_aa,cdr3_nt
TRBJ2-3,TRBV27,NA,TRBD1,CASSSKRTGNRDTQYF,TGTGCCAGCAGTTCCAAAAGGACAGGGAACAGGGATACGCAGTATTTT
TRBJ2-7,TRBV7-2,NA,TRBD2,CASSLRLADYEQYF,TGTGCCAGCAGCTTACGACTAGCTGACTACGAGCAGTACTTC
TRBJ1-5,TRBV7-8,NA,TRBD1,CASSSGQGGSNQPQHF,TGTGCCAGCAGCTCGGGACAGGGCGGGAGCAATCAGCCCCAGCATTTT
TRBJ1-1,TRBV18,NA,NA,CASSPLQGWNTEAFF,TGTGCCAGCTCACCACTTCAGGGTTGGAACACTGAAGCTTTCTTT
TRBJ1-1,TRBV7-9,NA,NA,CASSLQRGNTEAFF,TGTGCCAGCAGCTTACAACGGGGGAACACTGAAGCTTTCTTT
TRBJ2-7,TRBV2,NA,NA,CASSITGGAYEQYF,TGTGCCAGCAGTATTACAGGGGGGGCCTACGAGCAGTACTTC
TRBJ1-2,TRBV5-5,NA,TRBD1,CASSPGQPYGYTF,TGTGCCAGCAGCCCGGGACAGCCGTATGGCTACACCTTC
TRBJ1-1,TRBV11-2,NA,NA,CASRFAGFTEAFF,TGTGCCAGCAGATTTGCAGGTTTCACTGAAGCTTTCTTT
TRBJ1-2,TRBV28,once,NA,CASSPAGGLYGYTF,TGTGCCAGCAGCCCCGCGGGGGGACTTTATGGCTACACCTTC
TRBJ2-7,TRBV5-1,NA,TRBD1,CASSLRQGAVYEQYF,TGCGCCAGCAGCTTGAGACAGGGGGCAGTCTACGAGCAGTACTTC
TRBJ2-7,TRBV5-1,NA,TRBD2,CASSLAAGISYEQYF,TGCGCCAGCAGCTTGGCAGCGGGGATCTCCTACGAGCAGTACTTC
TRBJ1-2,TRBV5-1,few,TRBD1,CASSEGQDYGYTF,TGCGCCAGCAGCGAGGGACAGGACTATGGCTACACCTTC
TRBJ1-2,TRBV6-1,once,NA,CASSEAIFGYTF,TGTGCCAGCAGTGAAGCAATCTTTGGCTACACCTTC
TRBJ2-3,TRBV5-4,once,TRBD2,CASSPGTSGRGTDTQYF,TGTGCCAGCAGCCCCGGGACTAGCGGGAGGGGCACAGATACGCAGTATTTT
TRBJ1-5,TRBV6-1,NA,NA,CASSESGGNQPQHF,TGTGCCAGCAGTGAATCCGGAGGCAATCAGCCCCAGCATTTT
TRBJ2-3,TRBV30,few,NA,CAWSVGRGTDTQYF,TGTGCCTGGAGTGTAGGGAGAGGGACAGATACGCAGTATTTT
TRBJ1-5,TRBV25-1,NA,TRBD1,CASSDDRGNYSNQPQHF,TGTGCCAGCAGTGATGACAGGGGCAATTATAGCAATCAGCCCCAGCATTTT
TRBJ2-1,TRBV5-4,NA,TRBD2,CASSPHYRASGVSSYNEQFF,TGTGCCAGCAGCCCCCACTACAGGGCTAGCGGGGTGAGCTCCTACAATGAGCAGTTCTTC
TRBJ1-2,TRBV5-1,NA,TRBD1,CASSPGQGANYGYTF,TGCGCCAGCAGCCCGGGACAGGGGGCGAACTATGGCTACACCTTC
TRBJ2-5,TRBV27,NA,TRBD1,CASSSPTGGGETQYF,TGTGCCAGCAGTTCCCCGACAGGGGGCGGAGAGACCCAGTACTTC
TRBJ2-1,TRBV5-1,NA,NA,CASSPAHRTNNEQFF,TGCGCCAGCAGCCCCGCCCACAGGACCAACAATGAGCAGTTCTTC
TRBJ2-7,TRBV27,NA,TRBD1,CASSFRTGGYPYYEQYF,TGTGCCAGCAGTTTCAGGACAGGGGGTTACCCTTACTACGAGCAGTACTTC
TRBJ2-3,TRBV7-8,NA,TRBD2,CASSPRLAGGGTDTQYF,TGTGCCAGCAGCCCGAGACTAGCGGGAGGGGGCACAGATACGCAGTATTTT
TRBJ1-4,TRBV30,NA,TRBD1,CAWNRDRGNEKLFF,TGTGCCTGGAATCGGGACAGGGGTAATGAAAAACTGTTTTTT
TRBJ2-1,TRBV27,few,TRBD2,CASNKASGSLGEQFF,TGTGCCAGCAATAAGGCTAGCGGGAGCTTGGGTGAGCAGTTCTTC
TRBJ2-1,TRBV5-1,few,TRBD2,CASSLVVMGAGGYNEQFF,TGCGCCAGCAGCTTGGTGGTTATGGGAGCGGGAGGATACAATGAGCAGTTCTTC
TRBJ1-1,TRBV5-1,few,TRBD1,CASYGQGATEAFF,TGCGCCAGCTACGGGCAGGGGGCGACTGAAGCTTTCTTT
TRBJ2-7,TRBV10-1,NA,NA,CASSKEEVSYEQYF,TGCGCCAGCTCGAAGGAGGAGGTCTCCTACGAGCAGTACTTC
TRBJ2-3,TRBV5-6,NA,NA,CASSSRVQSTDTQYF,TGTGCCAGCAGCTCCCGGGTCCAAAGCACAGATACGCAGTATTTT
TRBJ2-3,TRBV11-2,NA,TRBD2,CASSSIRASGRGMHTQYF,TGTGCCAGCAGCTCGATCCGGGCTAGCGGGAGGGGTATGCATACGCAGTATTTT
TRBJ1-3,TRBV15,few,NA,CATSRQRASGNTIYF,TGTGCCACCAGCAGACAGAGGGCATCTGGAAACACCATATATTTT
TRBJ1-1,TRBV9,few,NA,CASSVAPTENTEAFF,TGTGCCAGCAGCGTAGCTCCGACAGAGAACACTGAAGCTTTCTTT
TRBJ2-7,TRBV6-5,NA,TRBD1,CASTGGQVTLYEQYF,TGTGCCAGCACCGGCGGACAGGTGACTCTCTACGAGCAGTACTTC
TRBJ1-2,TRBV5-1,NA,NA,CASSLQDSYGYTF,TGCGCCAGCAGCTTGCAGGACAGCTATGGCTACACCTTC
TRBJ1-5,TRBV5-6,NA,NA,CASSLGRLGQPQHF,TGTGCCAGCAGCTTGGGGCGGCTCGGTCAGCCCCAGCATTTT
TRBJ2-6,TRBV6-5,NA,NA,CASSRGDGGANVLTF,TGTGCCAGCAGTCGGGGTGATGGTGGGGCCAACGTCCTGACTTTC
TRBJ1-4,TRBV6-5,NA,NA,CASSLRGEKLFF,TGTGCCAGCAGCCTAAGGGGTGAAAAACTGTTTTTT
TRBJ1-1,TRBV19,once,NA,CASSRNSMNTEAFF,TGTGCCAGTAGTAGGAACAGCATGAACACTGAAGCTTTCTTT
TRBJ1-2,TRBV5-4,once,NA,CASSLARGDGYTF,TGTGCCAGCAGCTTGGCCCGGGGTGATGGCTACACCTTC
TRBJ2-1,TRBV7-7,NA,TRBD2,CASSLQAGAFNEQFF,TGTGCTAGCAGCTTACAAGCGGGAGCCTTCAATGAGCAGTTCTTC
TRBJ2-2,TRBV4-1,NA,NA,CASSPYTGELFF,TGCGCCAGCAGCCCGTACACCGGGGAGCTGTTTTTT